Detailed here is one TCR beta chain. This CDR3 is built from 16 residues. The germline CDR1 and CDR2 sequences are SGHAT and FQNNGV. V was shortened by 0 bases and J by 0 bases, with 6 bases between the two germline ends. The sample originates from a study of shared T cell receptors in the human thymus. Using immunoSEQ multiplex PCR, the repertoire was profiled, and TCRdb retains in-frame clones only, with some absent. The sample lists about 710,000 clones, about 90% occurring once. The same data also went into a second study, on human thymus T cells.

This TCR was recovered from a boy in the first two years of life with a congenital heart defect. The chain links TRBV11-2 to TRBJ1-6, with D unclear. Specimen: thymocytes. The CDR3, as DNA: TGTGCCAGCAGCTTAGACCCGAGCTCCTATAATTCACCCCTCCACTTT. This translates into CASSLDPSSYNSPLHF.